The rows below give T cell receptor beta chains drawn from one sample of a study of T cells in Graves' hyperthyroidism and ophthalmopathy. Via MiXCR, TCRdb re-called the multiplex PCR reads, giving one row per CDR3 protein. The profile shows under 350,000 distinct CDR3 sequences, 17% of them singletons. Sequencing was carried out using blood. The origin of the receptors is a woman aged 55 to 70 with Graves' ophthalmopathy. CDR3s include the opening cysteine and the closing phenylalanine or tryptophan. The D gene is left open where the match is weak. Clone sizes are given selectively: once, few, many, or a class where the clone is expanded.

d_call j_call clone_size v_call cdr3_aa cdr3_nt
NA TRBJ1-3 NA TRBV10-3 CTISDAGNTIYF TGTACCATCAGTGATGCTGGAAACACCATATATTTT
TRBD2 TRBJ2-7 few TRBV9 CASSVASGGIYEQYF TGTGCCAGCAGCGTAGCTAGCGGGGGGATCTACGAGCAGTACTTC
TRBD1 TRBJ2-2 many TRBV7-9 CATVVDRAGPGELFF TGTGCCACCGTTGTAGACAGGGCAGGGCCCGGGGAGCTGTTTTTT
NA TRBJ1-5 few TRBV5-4 CASSLEGQGQPQHF TGTGCCAGCAGCTTGGAGGGGCAGGGCCAGCCCCAGCATTTT
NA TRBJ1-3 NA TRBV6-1 CASSYSPVRSGNTIYF TGTGCCAGCAGTTATAGTCCAGTTCGCTCTGGAAACACCATATATTTT
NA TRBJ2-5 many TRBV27 CASSSHGENQETQYF TGTGCCAGCAGTTCCCATGGGGAGAACCAAGAGACCCAGTACTTC
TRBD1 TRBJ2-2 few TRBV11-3 CASSTQGADGELFF TGTGCCAGCAGCACGCAGGGGGCGGACGGGGAGCTGTTTTTT
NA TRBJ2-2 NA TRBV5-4 CASSLAHANTGELFF TGTGCCAGCAGCTTGGCACACGCGAACACCGGGGAGCTGTTTTTT
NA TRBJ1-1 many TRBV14 CASSQFLGTEAFF TGTGCCAGCAGCCAATTCTTGGGCACTGAAGCTTTCTTT
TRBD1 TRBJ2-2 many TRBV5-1 CASSLVQGAGGELFF TGCGCCAGCAGCTTGGTGCAGGGGGCTGGCGGGGAGCTGTTTTTT
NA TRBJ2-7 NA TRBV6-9 CASSSLGSPYEQYF TGTGCCAGCAGTTCACTCGGGAGCCCATACGAGCAGTACTTC
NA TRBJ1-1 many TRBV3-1 CASSQPRANTEAFF TGTGCCAGCAGCCAACCCAGGGCGAACACTGAAGCTTTCTTT
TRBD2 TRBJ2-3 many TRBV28 CASSLMAGVWPDTQYF TGTGCCAGCAGTTTAATGGCGGGAGTGTGGCCAGATACGCAGTATTTT
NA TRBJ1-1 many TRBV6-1 CASSPREEAFF TGTGCCAGCAGCCCTCGGGAGGAAGCTTTCTTT